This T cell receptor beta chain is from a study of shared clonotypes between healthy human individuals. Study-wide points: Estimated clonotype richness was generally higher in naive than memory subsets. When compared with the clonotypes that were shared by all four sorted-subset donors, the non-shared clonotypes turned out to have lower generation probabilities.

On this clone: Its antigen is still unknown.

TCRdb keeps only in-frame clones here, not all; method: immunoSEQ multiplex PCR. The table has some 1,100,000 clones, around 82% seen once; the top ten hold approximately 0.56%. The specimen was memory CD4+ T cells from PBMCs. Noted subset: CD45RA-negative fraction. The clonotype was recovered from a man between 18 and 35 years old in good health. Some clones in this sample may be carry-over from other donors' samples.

The DNA of the CDR3 is TGTGCCAGCAGCTTGTTGGCGGGGTGGGGACTCGCGAACACCGGGGAGCTGTTTTTT. Protein: CASSLLAGWGLANTGELFF. V is TRBV5-6 and J is TRBJ2-2; possibly TRBD2 for D (6 bases). Germline V CDR1 and CDR2: SGHDT, YYEEEE. Trimming cost V 1 base and J 0 bases, with 19 bases left between them. The CDR3 sequence is 19 residues long.